This TCR beta chain originates from a study of shared clonotypes between healthy human individuals (TCRdb year 2020). Regarding the complete study: A couple of women and three men aged 18 to 49 years were included in the cohort. For each donor, three plates each were used for CD4 naive and CD4 memory, two plates were used for CD8 naive, and one plate was used for CD8 memory. To estimate repertoire size and how much clonotype sharing occurs between individuals, the study deeply sequenced the blood TCR repertoires of several healthy adults. Different laboratories and diverse techniques were used to prepare libraries and sequence TCR repertoires, to increase sequencing depth and limit assay-specific biases. Each donor's leukapheresis produced roughly between about 0.8 and 8.9 billion PBMCs.

The donors were healthy, HIV-negative adults who had no recently reported acute infections or vaccinations. Every donor was a Caucasian adult living in Nashville, Tennessee, USA. CD4+ T cells were enriched by magnetic negative selection, after which naive cells were positively selected on CD45RA and the negative fraction was taken as the memory subset. Blood was obtained by leukapheresis, after which PBMCs were separated by Ficoll-Histopaque density gradient centrifugation and cryopreserved in liquid nitrogen vapor phase. Purity and quantity of every magnetically sorted T cell population were checked by analytical flow cytometry. From each sorted fraction, genomic DNA was isolated and quantified by UV absorbance on a Nanodrop 2000c. A remark on this clone: The antigen it recognizes is unknown. There are no base qualities to consult, and no much larger clone falls within one base.

TCR CDR3 regions were amplified from genomic DNA by multiplex PCR using the deep immunoSEQ assay. Extracted genomic DNA from each cell subset was distributed evenly across all wells of several immunoSEQ 96-well plates, and each plate was treated as a replicate. For sorted subsets, roughly 200 ng of genomic DNA, equivalent to some 33,000 T cell genomes, went into each replicate PCR. Purified libraries were quantified with a Qubit 3.0 fluorometer, sized on a Bioanalyzer 2100, and re-quantified with the KAPA Library Quantification kit. Every immunoSEQ 96-well plate was sequenced on a separate single-read 150-cycle Illumina NextSeq 550 flow cell. On the authors' methods: The immunoSEQ output contained only junctional sequences without quality scores, so filtering could not match that applied to full-length reads. To assign V/J genes and CDR3, sequences were annotated using PyIR, a Python wrapper for IgBLAST v1.9, with IMGT germline references. Reads were removed for weak V/J assignments (E-value above 1e-6), missing CDR3, stop codons, out-of-frame junctions, or ambiguous translated residues. V3J clonotypes were defined as sequences sharing the same inferred V gene, J gene, and CDR3 amino acid sequence. The percentage overlap between two repertoires was calculated by dividing the number of shared unique clonotypes by the size of the smaller repertoire. Richness of each repertoire was evaluated using RTK rarefaction, the Chao1 estimator, and Recon v2.1 estimates of unobserved clonotypes. For all TCRbeta clonotypes obtained by the gDNA method from a few donors, generation probabilities were computed with OLGA. TCRdb provides this immuneACCESS table in a form limited to in-frame rearrangements. Some clones are lacking; in checked studies, under half of them reflect an unresolved V gene, and why the rest are absent is not known. The V and J calls and the clone size are those of that table, but D and trimming were determined from the DNA. The sample includes about 1 million clones, with 65% to 80% observed a single time. 1.4% of the sample goes to the ten largest clones.

The CDR3 measures 14 amino acids from cysteine to phenylalanine. Only the CDR3 portion is preserved as DNA: 42 bases, with reading frame beginning at the first base. Trimming removed 6 bases from V and 6 bases from J; the gene matches leave 11 bases unexplained. CDR1 and CDR2, looked up from the germline V gene, are MNHEY and SVGAGI. Overall study results and their limits: Naive subsets generally had larger estimated clonotype richness than memory subsets did. Even with the large sequencing depth, rarefaction of the sorted-subset datasets indicated that sequencing was incomplete. Sharing across a few donors was observed for roughly 5% of naive CD4, 3% to 3.5% of naive CD8, 2% to 2.5% of memory CD4, and approximately 0.41% of memory CD8 clonotypes. Pairwise subsampling led to the expectation that sequencing depth would affect the degree of clonotype sharing among donors. Compared with non-shared clonotypes, clonotypes shared by all four sorted-subset donors had higher generation probabilities. Only blood was sampled, and tissue TCR repertoires likely differ from those in blood. The genetic and exposure-history diversity represented was limited by the small number of donors.

Rearrangement joined TRBV6-5 to TRBJ2-7; 7 bases in the middle match TRBD1. This receptor was identified in a man aged 18 to 29 in good health. What was sequenced was memory CD4+ T cells sorted from blood. Read against the paper, the sample's cell subset or site label means: CD45RA-negative fraction. The nucleotide sequence is TGTGCCAGCAGGCCTCGACAGGGCGGAGGCGAGCAGTACTTC. The encoded protein is CASRPRQGGGEQYF.